The source of this T cell receptor (beta chain) is a study of T cell responses to AZD1222 COVID-19 vaccine (dated by TCRdb to 2020 to 2023). As for the study more broadly: AZD1222 recipients with second doses at about 4 weeks or about 12 weeks were pooled, because spike-specific TCR depth and breadth did not differ between schedules. Trial participants were enrolled into age subgroups of 18-55, 56-69 and 70-plus years, which contained roughly 140, 27 and 60 TCR-sequenced participants, respectively. TCR sequencing covered fewer than 250 trial participants: 200 to 220 given two doses of AZD1222 and about 26 given two doses of MenACWY control vaccine. The study at large found these results: The 56-69-year group was small, and its depth increase did not reach significance, likely because of low power. The whole spike protein was spanned by vaccine-associated CD4 TCRs, and dominant responses were seen in regions 160-218 and 743-854. Nearly half of unique spike-specific TCRs reportedly recognized epitopes outside regions mutated in the B.1.351 and B.1.1.7 variants. Conclusions about previously exposed vaccinees are limited, since just six AZD1222 recipients were seropositive for SARS-CoV-2 at baseline. After two AZD1222 doses, spike-specific TCR breadth and depth were significantly higher than at day 0 and than in MenACWY recipients. No day 14 peak-response samples were available, so repertoires were characterized only after the peak T cell response. Participants were mostly white British and included more females than males, and it was suggested by the authors that clonal diversity may have been underestimated.

Per the publication, the time point label means: baseline before first vaccination. Samples from vaccinated people were obtained from the UK trials COV001 and COV002, which included a single-blind randomized controlled phase 2/3 trial of AZD1222 (ChAdOx1 nCoV-19) in healthy adults. For TCRbeta chain sequencing, PBMC samples were collected from trial participants at day 0 and at day 28 after the second dose. The germline V and J ends show losses of 3 bases and 2 bases respectively, and no gene match explains 10 bases of the junction. From the germline V gene, CDR1 is MDHEN and CDR2 is SYDVKM. The CDR3 spans 16 residues, from the cysteine through the phenylalanine. Just the 48-base CDR3 DNA is kept, in frame starting at base 1. On this clone itself: Its antigen remains undetermined. No much larger clonotype is one base removed from it; base qualities were not supplied.

The CDR3 regions of human TCRbeta chains were analyzed by immunosequencing. Per the original workflow: Repertoire TCRs were matched against a reference library of SARS-CoV-2-specific TCRs generated with the MIRA antigen-specificity platform. Breadth was defined as the fraction of unique TCRs that were SARS-CoV-2-associated, and depth was defined as the fraction of total T cells that were SARS-CoV-2-associated. Using the MIRA data, every spike-specific TCR was mapped to the spike region that the TCR reacted to and assigned to either a CD4 or a CD8 class. Log10-transformed breadth and depth values were compared by one-way ANOVA with Sidak's multiple comparisons tests. The source is immuneACCESS, and TCRdb retained only in-frame sequences with V and J called. Part of the clones is not carried over; for the studies checked, unresolved V genes explain less than half of this, and the remainder is unexplained. V, J and clone size were drawn from that table, and D and trimming were deduced from the DNA. The sample table holds some 150,000 clones, of which approximately 91% were seen once. Roughly 1.7% of the sample is in the top ten clones.

In this chain, TRBV28 is recombined with TRBJ2-7, and 7 bases in between align with TRBD2. The clonotype comes from an adult in good health. The specimen was peripheral blood, collected on day 0 of AZD1222 vaccination. In nucleotide form, the sequence is TGTGCCAGCAGTTTTGGGGGGGTGGGAGGAGCCTACGAGCAGTACTTC. The encoded protein is CASSFGGVGGAYEQYF.